The rows below give T cell receptor beta chains drawn from one sample of a study of blood T cell repertoires in COVID-19. Profiled with immunoSEQ multiplex PCR; TCRdb holds only in-frame clones, not every one. The sample has approximately 100,000 clones, roughly 87% seen once. Material: peripheral blood. The receptors originated from a woman aged 80 or over with active COVID-19. CDR3s include the opening cysteine and the closing phenylalanine or tryptophan. The order of the fields is D gene, V gene, J gene, CDR3 length, clone size, CDR3 protein, CDR3 DNA. D genes are given only for firm matches. Rows give clone size only sometimes, using once, few, many, or a class for an expanded clone.

d_call: TRBD2; v_call: TRBV28; j_call: TRBJ2-3; cdr3_length: 16; clone_size: NA; cdr3_aa: CASSSQTSGLTDTQYF; cdr3_nt: TGTGCCAGCAGTTCTCAGACTAGCGGCCTCACAGATACGCAGTATTTT
d_call: TRBD2; v_call: TRBV4-2; j_call: TRBJ2-7; cdr3_length: 15; clone_size: once; cdr3_aa: CASSQGTSPSYEQYF; cdr3_nt: TGTGCCAGCAGCCAAGGGACTAGCCCATCCTACGAGCAGTACTTC
d_call: NA; v_call: TRBV5-1; j_call: TRBJ2-7; cdr3_length: 15; clone_size: NA; cdr3_aa: CASSLVPGNSYEQYF; cdr3_nt: TGCGCCAGCAGCTTGGTCCCCGGGAACTCCTACGAGCAGTACTTC
d_call: NA; v_call: TRBV27; j_call: TRBJ1-4; cdr3_length: 15; clone_size: NA; cdr3_aa: CASGRQARGYEKLFF; cdr3_nt: TGTGCCAGCGGACGGCAGGCTCGGGGGTATGAAAAACTGTTTTTT
d_call: NA; v_call: TRBV4-2; j_call: TRBJ1-6; cdr3_length: 14; clone_size: NA; cdr3_aa: CASSRQLDNSPLHF; cdr3_nt: TGTGCCAGCAGCCGTCAACTCGATAATTCACCCCTCCACTTT
d_call: NA; v_call: TRBV6-5; j_call: TRBJ2-6; cdr3_length: 15; clone_size: once; cdr3_aa: CASLTGGSGANVLTF; cdr3_nt: TGTGCCAGCCTTACTGGAGGCTCTGGGGCCAACGTCCTGACTTTC
d_call: TRBD2; v_call: TRBV29-1; j_call: TRBJ2-1; cdr3_length: 17; clone_size: NA; cdr3_aa: CSVSETSGFNIYNEQFF; cdr3_nt: TGCAGCGTCTCCGAGACTAGCGGGTTTAATATTTACAATGAGCAGTTCTTC
d_call: NA; v_call: TRBV9; j_call: TRBJ1-4; cdr3_length: 16; clone_size: NA; cdr3_aa: CASSVAGTTLNDKLFF; cdr3_nt: TGTGCCAGCAGCGTAGCTGGAACTACCCTCAATGACAAACTGTTTTTT
d_call: NA; v_call: TRBV6-5; j_call: TRBJ2-7; cdr3_length: 13; clone_size: NA; cdr3_aa: CASVGASSYEQYF; cdr3_nt: TGTGCCAGCGTTGGGGCGAGCTCCTACGAGCAGTACTTC
d_call: TRBD2; v_call: TRBV18; j_call: TRBJ2-1; cdr3_length: 14; clone_size: NA; cdr3_aa: CASSPLTSGNEQFF; cdr3_nt: TGTGCCAGCTCACCACTGACTAGCGGCAATGAGCAGTTCTTC
d_call: NA; v_call: TRBV28; j_call: TRBJ1-1; cdr3_length: 14; clone_size: NA; cdr3_aa: CASSLVGMNTEAFF; cdr3_nt: TGTGCCAGCAGTTTAGTGGGCATGAACACTGAAGCTTTCTTT
d_call: NA; v_call: TRBV24-1; j_call: TRBJ1-2; cdr3_length: 14; clone_size: NA; cdr3_aa: CATSDPQKANGYTF; cdr3_nt: TGTGCCACCAGTGACCCACAGAAGGCGAATGGCTACACCTTC
d_call: NA; v_call: TRBV4-3; j_call: TRBJ2-5; cdr3_length: 15; clone_size: NA; cdr3_aa: CASSLRATGQETQYF; cdr3_nt: TGCGCCAGCAGCCTCCGGGCAACAGGTCAAGAGACCCAGTACTTC
d_call: NA; v_call: TRBV2; j_call: TRBJ2-3; cdr3_length: 13; clone_size: NA; cdr3_aa: CASRDTFWGTQYF; cdr3_nt: TGTGCCAGCCGGGACACCTTCTGGGGGACGCAGTATTTT
d_call: NA; v_call: TRBV27; j_call: TRBJ1-4; cdr3_length: 12; clone_size: NA; cdr3_aa: CASRDTREKLFF; cdr3_nt: TGTGCCAGCCGGGACACAAGGGAAAAACTGTTTTTT
d_call: NA; v_call: TRBV7-3; j_call: TRBJ1-6; cdr3_length: 15; clone_size: NA; cdr3_aa: CASSSRQNPNSPLHF; cdr3_nt: TGTGCCAGCAGCTCGCGACAGAATCCTAATTCACCCCTCCACTTT
d_call: TRBD1; v_call: TRBV14; j_call: TRBJ1-1; cdr3_length: 14; clone_size: NA; cdr3_aa: CASSQRTGNTEAFF; cdr3_nt: TGTGCCAGCAGCCAGAGGACAGGGAACACTGAAGCTTTCTTT
d_call: NA; v_call: TRBV7-2; j_call: TRBJ2-7; cdr3_length: 13; clone_size: NA; cdr3_aa: CASSLGLLYEQYF; cdr3_nt: TGTGCCAGCAGCTTGGGACTTCTGTACGAGCAGTACTTC
d_call: NA; v_call: TRBV7-3; j_call: TRBJ1-1; cdr3_length: 15; clone_size: NA; cdr3_aa: CASSFGGQRNTEAFF; cdr3_nt: TGTGCCAGCAGCTTCGGGGGGCAGAGGAACACTGAAGCTTTCTTT
d_call: NA; v_call: TRBV7-7; j_call: TRBJ2-1; cdr3_length: 15; clone_size: NA; cdr3_aa: CASSQSDSSYNEQFF; cdr3_nt: TGTGCTAGCAGCCAATCGGACAGTTCCTACAATGAGCAGTTCTTC
d_call: TRBD2; v_call: TRBV24-1; j_call: TRBJ2-1; cdr3_length: 17; clone_size: NA; cdr3_aa: CATSDYSSGSGYNEQFF; cdr3_nt: TGTGCCACCAGTGATTATAGTAGCGGGAGCGGTTACAATGAGCAGTTCTTC
d_call: NA; v_call: TRBV5-6; j_call: TRBJ2-1; cdr3_length: 15; clone_size: once; cdr3_aa: CASSLALTRAVEQFF; cdr3_nt: TGTGCCAGCAGCTTGGCCTTGACTAGGGCGGTTGAGCAGTTCTTC
d_call: TRBD1; v_call: TRBV3-1/TRBV3-2; j_call: TRBJ2-2; cdr3_length: 17; clone_size: NA; cdr3_aa: CASSQFGQGGNTGELFF; cdr3_nt: TGTGCCAGCAGCCAATTCGGACAGGGGGGGAACACCGGGGAGCTGTTTTTT
d_call: TRBD2; v_call: TRBV10-3; j_call: TRBJ2-1; cdr3_length: 13; clone_size: NA; cdr3_aa: CAIGLAGADEQFF; cdr3_nt: TGTGCCATCGGACTAGCGGGAGCGGATGAGCAGTTCTTC
d_call: TRBD1; v_call: TRBV2; j_call: TRBJ1-1; cdr3_length: 14; clone_size: NA; cdr3_aa: CASSWTGRGTEAFF; cdr3_nt: TGTGCCAGCAGTTGGACAGGGAGGGGGACTGAAGCTTTCTTT
d_call: NA; v_call: TRBV10-3; j_call: TRBJ1-4; cdr3_length: 14; clone_size: NA; cdr3_aa: CAISETGFNEKLFF; cdr3_nt: TGTGCCATCAGTGAGACAGGATTTAATGAAAAACTGTTTTTT
d_call: TRBD1; v_call: TRBV7-3; j_call: TRBJ2-3; cdr3_length: 15; clone_size: NA; cdr3_aa: CASSRDRGNTDTQYF; cdr3_nt: TGTGCCAGCTCCCGGGACAGGGGAAACACAGATACGCAGTATTTT
d_call: TRBD1; v_call: TRBV19; j_call: TRBJ1-5; cdr3_length: 17; clone_size: NA; cdr3_aa: CASDNTPGGFSNQPQHF; cdr3_nt: TGTGCCAGTGACAACACCCCAGGGGGGTTTAGTAATCAGCCCCAGCATTTT
d_call: NA; v_call: TRBV15; j_call: TRBJ2-7; cdr3_length: 14; clone_size: NA; cdr3_aa: CATSRESYTGEQYF; cdr3_nt: TGTGCCACCAGCAGAGAATCGTACACGGGGGAGCAGTACTTC
d_call: NA; v_call: TRBV9; j_call: TRBJ2-3; cdr3_length: 14; clone_size: NA; cdr3_aa: CASSVGQRTDTQYF; cdr3_nt: TGTGCCAGCAGCGTAGGCCAGAGGACAGATACGCAGTATTTT
d_call: NA; v_call: TRBV2; j_call: TRBJ2-3; cdr3_length: 13; clone_size: NA; cdr3_aa: CASSGTLTDTQYF; cdr3_nt: TGTGCCAGCAGTGGGACTCTAACAGATACGCAGTATTTT
d_call: NA; v_call: TRBV9; j_call: TRBJ2-2; cdr3_length: 14; clone_size: NA; cdr3_aa: CASSVARTAGELFF; cdr3_nt: TGTGCCAGCAGCGTAGCTCGAACAGCCGGGGAGCTGTTTTTT
d_call: NA; v_call: TRBV12-5; j_call: TRBJ1-5; cdr3_length: 13; clone_size: NA; cdr3_aa: CASGLEGHQPQHF; cdr3_nt: TGTGCTAGTGGTTTAGAGGGCCATCAGCCCCAGCATTTT
d_call: TRBD2; v_call: TRBV7-2; j_call: TRBJ2-7; cdr3_length: 15; clone_size: NA; cdr3_aa: CASSPTSGRRYEQYF; cdr3_nt: TGTGCCAGCAGCCCCACTAGCGGGAGGCGTTACGAGCAGTACTTC
d_call: TRBD2; v_call: TRBV28; j_call: TRBJ2-5; cdr3_length: 19; clone_size: once; cdr3_aa: CASSPGLAGGPSLGETQYF; cdr3_nt: TGTGCCAGCAGCCCCGGACTAGCGGGAGGGCCTAGTTTAGGAGAGACCCAGTACTTC
d_call: TRBD2; v_call: TRBV7-9; j_call: TRBJ2-1; cdr3_length: 16; clone_size: NA; cdr3_aa: CASIDRRTSGNNEQFF; cdr3_nt: TGTGCCAGCATCGATAGACGGACTAGCGGTAACAATGAGCAGTTCTTC
d_call: TRBD1; v_call: TRBV28; j_call: TRBJ1-1; cdr3_length: 14; clone_size: NA; cdr3_aa: CASSIGTGMTEAFF; cdr3_nt: TGTGCCAGCAGTATTGGGACAGGGATGACTGAAGCTTTCTTT
d_call: NA; v_call: TRBV5-1; j_call: TRBJ2-1; cdr3_length: 16; clone_size: NA; cdr3_aa: CASSPNPGPMGREQFF; cdr3_nt: TGCGCCAGCAGCCCTAACCCGGGCCCCATGGGGCGTGAGCAGTTCTTC
d_call: TRBD2; v_call: TRBV4-3; j_call: TRBJ2-7; cdr3_length: 17; clone_size: NA; cdr3_aa: CASSQDRLTSRPYEQYF; cdr3_nt: TGCGCCAGCAGCCAAGATAGACTGACTAGCCGACCCTACGAGCAGTACTTC
d_call: NA; v_call: TRBV7-8; j_call: TRBJ2-1; cdr3_length: 16; clone_size: once; cdr3_aa: CASSLLTGEGDNEQFF; cdr3_nt: TGTGCCAGCAGCTTGTTGACAGGGGAGGGGGACAATGAGCAGTTCTTC
d_call: TRBD1; v_call: TRBV7-9; j_call: TRBJ1-5; cdr3_length: 13; clone_size: NA; cdr3_aa: CASSPGQGQAQHF; cdr3_nt: TGTGCCAGCAGCCCAGGACAGGGTCAGGCCCAGCATTTT